The 20 T cell receptor beta chains below come from one sample, sequenced in a study of beta chain features in type 1 diabetes. Of the isolated RNA, all was reverse transcribed, and so the sequenced material was expressed TCRB transcripts. Repertoires were generated with immunoSEQ multiplex PCR, while TCRdb's copy carries only in-frame clones and drops some. The table lists roughly 380,000 clones, 15% to 20% of them singletons. What was sequenced was naive CD4+ T cells from blood. These receptor sequences come from a woman younger than 30 in good health.

V is TRBV4-1 and J is TRBJ1-1, with 8 bases that match TRBD1. Germline CDR1 is MGHRA and CDR2 is YSYEKL. This CDR3 spans 17 amino acids. V lost 0 bases and J lost 1; bases outside the gene matches: 7. This CDR3 reads CASSQDRTGKGNTEAFF. In DNA, the CDR3 is TGCGCCAGCAGCCAAGATAGGACAGGGAAAGGGAACACTGAAGCTTTCTTT.

V and J are TRBV7-9 and TRBJ2-7; 8 bases map to TRBD1. CDR1 and CDR2 from the germline V gene are SEHNR and FQNEAQ (reference sequence). V was clipped by 0 bases and J by 4 bases; unmatched bases: 8. This CDR3 has 16 amino acids. Here the CDR3 reads CASSLADMTGEYEQYF. The CDR3 DNA reads TGTGCCAGCAGCTTAGCCGATATGACAGGGGAATACGAGCAGTACTTC.

In regard to this clone: This sample includes further DNA sequences coding for the same CDR3. The genes are TRBV5-1 and TRBJ2-5; TRBD2 agrees at 8 bases. Germline CDR1 is SGHRS and CDR2 is YFSETQ. The CDR3 sequence is 14 residues long. Trimming took 5 bases from V and 2 from J; bases not matched to a gene: 5. CDR3: CASSLAGYQETQYF. The CDR3 DNA reads as TGCGCCAGCAGTCTAGCGGGCTATCAAGAGACCCAGTACTTC.

This clone has just a few counts. The V call is TRBV4-1, the J call TRBJ1-1; TRBD1 agrees at 10 bases. Trimming took 0 bases from V and 11 from J; bases not matched to a gene: 15. The CDR3 runs 17 residues. Per germline, CDR1 MGHRA and CDR2 YSYEKL. The chain's CDR3 is CASSQDGRQGASRDAFF. The CDR3 nucleotides read TGCGCCAGCAGCCAAGATGGGAGACAGGGGGCATCTCGAGATGCTTTCTTT.

The chain couples TRBV5-4 to TRBJ2-7; 9 bases match TRBD1. Germline CDR1 is SGHNT and CDR2 is YYREEE (reference sequence). The ends lost 2 bases at V and 6 bases at J; junction bases unmatched: 3. The CDR3 is 13 amino acids. The CDR3 loop reads CASSFTTGGEQYF. CDR3 in DNA: TGTGCCAGCAGCTTTACGACAGGGGGCGAGCAGTACTTC.

The chain couples TRBV7-9 to TRBJ1-6; the D is unclear. The ends were cut back, 4 bases at V and 9 bases at J, with 19 bases in the middle. This CDR3 is 16 amino acids long. The germline V gene has CDR1 SEHNR and CDR2 FQNEAQ (reference sequence). This CDR3 is CASSWREGSHGSPLHF. The DNA of the CDR3 is TGTGCCAGCAGCTGGAGGGAGGGAAGCCACGGTTCACCCCTCCACTTT. Full variable domain (missing parts from reference TRBV7-9 and TRBJ1-6): DTGVSQNPRHKITKRGQNVTFRCDPISEHNRLYWYRQTLGQGPEFLTYFQNEAQLEKSRLLSDRFSAERPKGSFSTLEIQRTEQGDSAMYLCASSWREGSHGSPLHFGNGTRLTVT.

The chain's CDR3 is CASSLRASGSLSTGELFF. For the CDR3, the DNA is TGTGCCAGCAGCTTAAGGGCTAGCGGGAGTCTGAGCACCGGGGAGCTGTTTTTT. This chain connects TRBV7-8 to TRBJ2-2, with 10 bases matching TRBD2. The CDR3 has 18 residues. V lost 2 bases to trimming and J lost 4 bases; unmatched junction nucleotides: 10. Germline-derived CDR1 and CDR2 are SGHVS and FQNEAQ.

This clone was counted a few times. The chain recombines TRBV30 with TRBJ1-1; D is possibly TRBD1 (5 bases). The germline V gene encodes CDR1 GTSNPN and CDR2 SVGIG (reference sequence). V was pared by 3 bases and J by 0 bases, with 17 bases between. This CDR3 region has 16 residues. CDR3 DNA sequence: TGTGCCTGGAGGAGAGAGGTCTCCAGGGTGAACACTGAAGCTTTCTTT. This sequence encodes CAWRREVSRVNTEAFF.

The chain is built from TRBV29-1 and TRBJ2-2, with 15 positions matching TRBD2. The V and J ends lost 7 bases and 5 bases, in that order; junction bases with no gene match: 2. Germline V gives CDR1 SQVTM, CDR2 ANQGSEA. This CDR3 spans 14 amino acids. The CDR3 DNA reads as TGCAGCGCGGGGACTAGCGGGAGGACCGGGGAGCTGTTTTTT. It yields the protein CSAGTSGRTGELFF.

This chain connects TRBV2 to TRBJ1-2; TRBD1 agrees at 7 bases. This CDR3 contains 13 residues. CDR1 SNHLY and CDR2 FYNNEI come from the germline V gene. V lost 6 bases, J lost 8 bases, and 9 bases stayed unmatched. Here the CDR3 DNA reads TGTGCCAGCAGGTCACAGGGGTCTACGGGCTACACCTTC. Its translation: CASRSQGSTGYTF.

This chain uses TRBV7-2 with TRBJ2-5, with 11 bases aligning to TRBD2. Germline loops: CDR1 SGHTA, CDR2 FQGNSA. The CDR3 covers 13 residues. Trimming cost V 11 bases and J 5 bases; bases outside gene matches: 7. CDR3 protein: CAASGGRRETQYF. CDR3 nucleotides: TGTGCCGCTAGCGGGGGGCGTCGGGAGACCCAGTACTTC.

The gene calls are TRBV9 and TRBJ2-1; D gene unclear. Trimming left V 0 bases short and J 8 bases short, with 12 bases between. From germline, CDR1 is SGDLS and CDR2 YYNGEE. This CDR3 comprises 14 residues. The CDR3 nucleotides are TGTGCCAGCAGCGTAGGGGCCCCTGCGTATGAGCAGTTCTTC. Protein sequence: CASSVGAPAYEQFF.

The chain uses TRBV5-6 and TRBJ1-5; D ambiguous. Trimming stripped 3 bases from V and 3 bases from J, with 13 bases between. The CDR3 totals 15 residues. Germline CDR1 is SGHDT and CDR2 is YYEEEE. CDR3 sequence (DNA): TGTGCCAGCAGCTATGGCGGCAGCACCAATCAGCCCCAGCATTTT. Translation: CASSYGGSTNQPQHF.

The chain links TRBV2 to TRBJ2-3, with unresolved D. The CDR3 is 11 amino acids. Trimming stripped 8 bases from V and 2 bases from J, with 5 bases between. Looked up from germline, CDR1 is SNHLY and CDR2 is FYNNEI. Written as DNA, the CDR3 is TGTGCCAGCTCTAACACAGATACGCAGTATTTT. As protein: CASSNTDTQYF.

The CDR3, as DNA: TGTGCCAGCAGCTTATCGGGTACTAACTATGGCTACACCTTC. This codes for CASSLSGTNYGYTF. The rearrangement uses TRBV11-2 and TRBJ1-2; D is undetermined. CDR3 length: 14 amino acids. From germline, CDR1 is SGHAT and CDR2 FQNNGV. V was pared by 2 bases and J by 0 bases, with 7 bases between. The entire variable domain, with the rest obtained from reference TRBV11-2 and TRBJ1-2, is as follows: EAGVAQSPRYKIIEKRQSVAFWCNPISGHATLYWYQQILGQGPKLLIQFQNNGVVDDSQLPKDRFSAERLKGVDSTLKIQPAKLEDSAVYLCASSLSGTNYGYTFGSGTRLTVV.

The table lists this clone with a few counts. The chain's CDR3 is CAWAPGGSNTEAFF. CDR3 bases: TGTGCCTGGGCCCCAGGGGGCTCGAACACTGAAGCTTTCTTT. The V and J genes are TRBV30 and TRBJ1-1, with 8 bases identical to TRBD1. The CDR3 runs to 14 residues. Trimming removed 5 bases from V and 1 base from J; junction bases left unmatched: 6. Germline V lookup: CDR1 GTSNPN, CDR2 SVGIG (reference sequence). The complete variable domain, with remaining parts taken from reference TRBV30 and TRBJ1-1, reads SQTIHQWPATLVQPVGSPLSLECTVEGTSNPNLYWYRQAAGRGLQLLFYSVGIGQISSEVPQNLSASRPQDRQFILSSKKLLLSDSGFYLCAWAPGGSNTEAFFGQGTRLTVV.

V is TRBV18 and J is TRBJ2-3; D ambiguous. Germline CDR1 reads KGHSH; CDR2 reads LQKENI. This CDR3 is 16 amino acids long. Trimming took 3 bases from V and 3 from J, leaving 16 bases between them. This chain's CDR3 is CASSPPSPGGTDTQYF. CDR3 DNA sequence: TGTGCCAGCTCACCCCCCTCCCCAGGTGGAACAGATACGCAGTATTTT.

This clone occurred a few times. V usage is TRBV4-1 and J usage is TRBJ1-1; D might be TRBD1 (6 bases). Trimming cost V 3 bases and J 1 base, with 12 bases left between them. From germline, CDR1 is MGHRA and CDR2 YSYEKL. This CDR3 is 15 amino acids long. CDR3 bases: TGCGCCAGCAGCCATGACAGGAGGTGGAACACTGAAGCTTTCTTT. Translating gives CASSHDRRWNTEAFF.

The chain recombines TRBV19 with TRBJ2-2, with 7 nucleotides matching TRBD1. Germline CDR1 and CDR2: LNHDA and SQIVND (reference sequence). With V trimmed by 4 bases and J by 5 bases, 7 bases remained unmatched. The CDR3 covers 15 residues. CDR3 coding DNA: TGTGCCAGTAGTACCTACAGGGGTGGGACCGGGGAGCTGTTTTTT. Residues: CASSTYRGGTGELFF.

V gene TRBV2 combines with J gene TRBJ2-3; TRBD2 is a possible D gene (6 bases). The CDR3 sequence is 14 residues long. The ends were cut back, 7 bases at V and 4 bases at J, with 15 bases in the middle. The V gene's germline CDR1 is SNHLY and CDR2 FYNNEI. CDR3 coding DNA: TGTGCCAGCAACCCGGAGGGCCGTGCAGATACGCAGTATTTT. It translates to CASNPEGRADTQYF.